This T cell receptor beta chain emerged from a study of blood T cell repertoires in COVID-19. Study details: Samples came from the United States, Italy and Spain, spanning acute and convalescent COVID-19.

Assay: immunoSEQ multiplex PCR; the TCRdb copy retains only in-frame clones and omits some. The data show tens of thousands of clones, 89% seen once. CDR3 length: 12 residues. CDR1 MNHNY and CDR2 SVGAGI come from the germline V gene (reference sequence). J was trimmed by 7 bases and V by 8 bases; bases with no gene match: 6. This chain uses TRBV6-6 with TRBJ1-1; 8 nucleotides agree with TRBD1. The source material was peripheral blood. The clonotype originates from a woman in her sixties or seventies with acute or convalescent COVID-19. The CDR3 DNA follows: TGTGCCAGCGGGTGGACAGGGAATGAAGCTTTCTTT. Protein product: CASGWTGNEAFF.